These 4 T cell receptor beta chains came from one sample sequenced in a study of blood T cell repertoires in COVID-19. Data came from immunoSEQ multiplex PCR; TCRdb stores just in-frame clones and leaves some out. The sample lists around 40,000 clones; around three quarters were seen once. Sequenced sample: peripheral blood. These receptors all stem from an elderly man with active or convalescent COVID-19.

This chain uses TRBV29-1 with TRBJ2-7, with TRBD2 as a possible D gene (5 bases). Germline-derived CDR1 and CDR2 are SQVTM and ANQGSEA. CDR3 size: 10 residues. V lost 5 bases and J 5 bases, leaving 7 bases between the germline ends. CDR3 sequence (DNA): TGCAGCGTTTTAGCGAACGAGCAGTACTTC. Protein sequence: CSVLANEQYF.

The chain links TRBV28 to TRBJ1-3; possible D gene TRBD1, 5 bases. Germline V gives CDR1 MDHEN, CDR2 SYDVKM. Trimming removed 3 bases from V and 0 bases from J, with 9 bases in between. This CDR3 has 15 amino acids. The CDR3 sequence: CASSFQGFSGNTIYF. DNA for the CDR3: TGTGCCAGCAGTTTCCAGGGATTCTCTGGAAACACCATATATTTT. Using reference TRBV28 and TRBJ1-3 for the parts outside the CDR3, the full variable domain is DVKVTQSSRYLVKRTGEKVFLECVQDMDHENMFWYRQDPGLGLRLIYFSYDVKMKEKGDIPEGYSVSREKKERFSLILESASTNQTSMYLCASSFQGFSGNTIYFGEGSWLTVV.

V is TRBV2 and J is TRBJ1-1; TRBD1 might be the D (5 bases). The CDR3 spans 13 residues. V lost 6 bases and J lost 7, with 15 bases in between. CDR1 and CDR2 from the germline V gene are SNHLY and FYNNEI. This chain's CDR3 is CASRLTADYEAFF. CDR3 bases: TGTGCCAGCAGATTGACAGCCGATTATGAAGCTTTCTTT.

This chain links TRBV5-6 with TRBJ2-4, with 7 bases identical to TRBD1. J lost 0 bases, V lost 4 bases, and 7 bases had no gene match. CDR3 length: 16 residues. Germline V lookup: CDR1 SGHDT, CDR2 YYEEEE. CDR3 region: CASSSRQGLAKNIQYF. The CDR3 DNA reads TGTGCCAGCAGCAGCCGACAGGGCCTAGCCAAAAACATTCAGTACTTC. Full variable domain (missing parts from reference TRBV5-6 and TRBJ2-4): DAGVTQSPTHLIKTRGQQVTLRCSPKSGHDTVSWYQQALGQGPQFIFQYYEEEERQRGNFPDRFSGHQFPNYSSELNVNALLLGDSALYLCASSSRQGLAKNIQYFGAGTRLSVL.